Listed below are T cell receptor beta chains from one sample, sequenced in a study of CD8 T cells in Susac syndrome. TCRdb recomputed calls from the immunoSEQ multiplex PCR reads with MiXCR, one row per CDR3 protein. In the table there are almost 450,000 distinct CDR3 sequences, around 85% of which are singletons. The source material was CD8+ T cells from PBMCs. Receptor source: a human donor with multiple sclerosis. CDR3s include the opening cysteine and the closing phenylalanine or tryptophan. The order of the fields is V gene, J gene, D gene, clone size, CDR3 DNA, CDR3 protein. A D gene is named only where the DNA matches it firmly. Not every row has a clone size; where given, it reads once, few, many or a size class.

TRBV30	TRBJ2-3	NA	NA	TGTGCCTGGAGTAACTGGACCACAGATACGCAGTATTTT	CAWSNWTTDTQYF
TRBV20-1	TRBJ1-1	NA	once	TGCAGTGCCCAGGTGGGGTACACTGAAGCTTTCTTT	CSAQVGYTEAFF
TRBV4-2	TRBJ2-7	NA	NA	TGTGCCAGCAGCCAAGAAAATTATGCCGAGCAGTACTTC	CASSQENYAEQYF
TRBV7-8	TRBJ1-5	TRBD1	NA	TGTGCCAGCAGTTCCGGGACAGGGGCTTTGCAGCCCCAGCATTTT	CASSSGTGALQPQHF
TRBV4-1	TRBJ2-2	NA	once	TGCGCCAGCAGCCAAGATACGTCGAACACCGGGGAGCTGTTTTTT	CASSQDTSNTGELFF
TRBV27	TRBJ1-1	NA	once	TGTGCCAGCAGTTTAGGGTTCCCCGTGGGGATCAACACTGAAGCTTTCTTT	CASSLGFPVGINTEAFF
TRBV12-3/TRBV12-4	TRBJ2-1	NA	NA	TGTGCCAGCAAGACCTACAATGAGCAGTTCTTC	CASKTYNEQFF
TRBV12-3/TRBV12-4	TRBJ2-6	NA	NA	TGTGCCAGCAGTTTACGACAGTCTGGGGCCAACGTCCTGACTTTC	CASSLRQSGANVLTF
TRBV27	TRBJ2-2	NA	NA	TGTGCCAGCAGCGAGTTGGGGGGTTCGGCGAGTGAGCTGTTTTTT	CASSELGGSASELFF
TRBV30	TRBJ2-3	TRBD1	NA	TGTGCCTGGACCTCGGGGCAGGGGGACACAGATACGCAGTATTTT	CAWTSGQGDTDTQYF
TRBV19	TRBJ2-5	NA	NA	TGTGCCAGTAGTATAGATCGAGAAGGGGAAGAGACCCAGTACTTC	CASSIDREGEETQYF
TRBV27	TRBJ1-5	NA	once	NA	CASSSSVRNQPQHF
TRBV19	TRBJ1-5	NA	NA	TGTGCCAGTAGGTGGACAGAGTGTAGCAATCAGCCCCAGCATTTT	CASRWTECSNQPQHF
TRBV27	TRBJ2-7	NA	NA	TGTGCCAGCAGTTTATCGGGGACGGGGCACGAGCAGTACTTC	CASSLSGTGHEQYF